The 21 T cell receptor beta chains reported below all come from one sample, sequenced in a study of blood T cell repertoires in COVID-19. The repertoire was sequenced with immunoSEQ multiplex PCR; TCRdb's copy has only in-frame clones and lacks some. This table has about 210,000 clones, approximately 86% appearing once. What was sequenced was peripheral blood. All receptors come from a man aged 40-55 years with acute or convalescent COVID-19.

V is TRBV5-5 and J is TRBJ1-6; D not certain. V was shortened by 0 bases and J by 7 bases, with 11 bases between the two germline ends. Germline V gene lookup returns CDR1 SGHKS and CDR2 YYEKEE (reference sequence). The CDR3 is made up of 15 amino acids. DNA of the CDR3: TGTGCCAGCAGCTTGGGAGGGTCGGGGAATTCACCCCTCCACTTT. It codes for CASSLGGSGNSPLHF.

This clone has only one observation. V usage is TRBV11-2 and J usage is TRBJ2-3, with a weak D call TRBD2 (5 bases). The CDR3 is 13 residues long. Trimming cost V 3 bases and J 4 bases, with 8 bases left between them. Germline V CDR1 and CDR2: SGHAT, FQNNGV. The CDR3 nucleotides read TGTGCCAGCAGCTTGGTCGGGGCAGATACGCAGTATTTT. Translation: CASSLVGADTQYF.

The chain is built from TRBV5-1 and TRBJ2-5; no reliable D call. Germline V CDR1 and CDR2: SGHRS, YFSETQ. This CDR3 is built from 15 residues. V was cut by 0 bases and J by 4 bases, with 13 bases left in between. DNA for the CDR3: TGCGCCAGCAGCTTGGGGCTTACAGTACGAGAGACCCAGTACTTC. Protein: CASSLGLTVRETQYF.

The genes are TRBV7-9 and TRBJ2-5; a weak D match, TRBD1 (5 bases). Germline CDR1 reads SEHNR; CDR2 reads FQNEAQ (reference sequence). The CDR3 has 16 residues. The germline V and J ends were trimmed by 1 base and 4 bases, with 16 bases remaining between them. The CDR3 DNA reads TGTGCCAGCAGCTTAGGGGCTGGGGCCCAGGGAGAGACCCAGTACTTC. Residues: CASSLGAGAQGETQYF.

CDR3 bases: TGTGCCAGCAGCTTAGGGTTAGCGGGGAATACAGATACGCAGTATTTT. It translates to CASSLGLAGNTDTQYF. The chain carries TRBV7-9 and TRBJ2-3; TRBD2 agrees at 8 bases. Germline V gene lookup returns CDR1 SEHNR and CDR2 FQNEAQ (reference sequence). V shed 1 base and J 3 bases; nucleotides not matched to a gene: 6. The CDR3 has 16 amino acids.

The chain uses TRBV19 and TRBJ2-7, with 8 nucleotides matching TRBD2. After removal of 3 bases from V and 3 bases from J, the junction contained 7 bases not matched to a gene. This CDR3 contains 15 residues. From germline, CDR1 is LNHDA and CDR2 SQIVND (reference sequence). CDR3 region: CASSIGKAGVYEQYF. The CDR3 DNA reads as TGTGCCAGTAGTATTGGTAAAGCGGGAGTCTACGAGCAGTACTTC.

The gene calls are TRBV2 and TRBJ1-4, with D unclear. Trimming shortened V by 4 bases and J by 0 bases, and 12 bases separated the two germline ends. CDR3 size: 16 residues. Germline CDR1 and CDR2: SNHLY and FYNNEI. The CDR3 here is CASSVEKTATNEKLFF. Here the CDR3 DNA reads TGTGCCAGCAGTGTGGAGAAGACTGCAACTAATGAAAAACTGTTTTTT.

The chain uses TRBV4-1 and TRBJ1-6; D remains ambiguous. The V gene's germline CDR1 is MGHRA and CDR2 YSYEKL. This CDR3 has 16 amino acids. Trimming pared 0 bases from V and 9 bases from J, leaving 15 bases between. The CDR3 sequence: CASSQDSGLGSSPLHF. The CDR3 DNA follows: TGCGCCAGCAGCCAAGACAGTGGGCTTGGGAGTTCACCCCTCCACTTT.

The J gene is TRBJ2-1, the V gene TRBV27; unclear D gene. The CDR3 covers 12 residues. Trimming left V 8 bases short and J 3 bases short, with 8 bases between. CDR1 is MNHEY and CDR2 is SMNVEV in the germline V gene (reference sequence). CDR3 coding DNA: TGTGCCAGCTCCGAGAGCTACAATGAGCAGTTCTTC. Amino acid sequence: CASSESYNEQFF.

CDR3 loop: CASSLAIGTQGRETQYF. CDR3 DNA: TGTGCCAGCAGCTTGGCTATCGGGACTCAAGGGAGGGAGACCCAGTACTTC. The J gene is TRBJ2-5, the V gene TRBV5-4; D possibly corresponds to TRBD2 (6 bases). Germline lookup yields CDR1 SGHNT and CDR2 YYREEE (reference sequence). The CDR3 runs to 17 residues. Trimming took 0 bases from V and 5 from J, leaving 20 bases between them.

This rearrangement joins TRBV5-1 to TRBJ2-3; maybe TRBD1 (5 bases). Germline assignment: CDR1 SGHRS and CDR2 YFSETQ. V lost 4 bases, J lost 7 bases, and 10 bases lay in between. The CDR3 contains 12 residues. CDR3 residues: CASSTRENTQYF. CDR3 nucleotide sequence: TGCGCCAGCAGCACCAGGGAAAATACGCAGTATTTT.

The rearrangement links TRBV30 to TRBJ1-6; D is undetermined. Germline loops: CDR1 GTSNPN, CDR2 SVGIG (reference sequence). This CDR3 region has 16 residues. Between the trimmed V and J ends, which lost 0 bases and 0 bases, there was a span of 9 bases. The CDR3 coding sequence is TGTGCCTGGAGTGTAACGGAGAGCTCCTATAATTCACCCCTCCACTTT. It yields the protein CAWSVTESSYNSPLHF. The variable domain in full, completed from reference TRBV30 and TRBJ1-6, reads SQTIHQWPATLVQPVGSPLSLECTVEGTSNPNLYWYRQAAGRGLQLLFYSVGIGQISSEVPQNLSASRPQDRQFILSSKKLLLSDSGFYLCAWSVTESSYNSPLHFGNGTRLTVT.

V gene TRBV5-4 combines with J gene TRBJ1-1; 7 bases line up with TRBD1. The CDR3 loop spans 15 amino acids. The ends lost 3 bases at V and 3 bases at J; junction bases unmatched: 8. Germline lookup yields CDR1 SGHNT and CDR2 YYREEE (reference sequence). CDR3 sequence: CASSYRGPTDTEAFF. DNA for the CDR3: TGTGCCAGCAGCTACAGGGGACCAACTGACACTGAAGCTTTCTTT.

This clone appeared a few times. The rearrangement joins TRBV9 to TRBJ2-1; perhaps TRBD2 as D (5 bases). With 5 bases removed from V and 4 bases from J, the gap between germline ends came to 19 bases. The CDR3 totals 16 residues. Per the germline V gene, CDR1 is SGDLS and CDR2 is YYNGEE. For the CDR3, the DNA is TGTGCCAGCAGTCCAGGTGTGCTAGAGGGTTACAATGAGCAGTTCTTC. The encoded protein is CASSPGVLEGYNEQFF.

The CDR3 DNA reads TGTGCCAGCGGGGGGGTCCAGAGCTACGAGCAGTACTTC. Translated, it gives CASGGVQSYEQYF. V and J are TRBV28 and TRBJ2-7; 7 positions match TRBD2. The V gene's germline CDR1 is MDHEN and CDR2 SYDVKM. Trimming removed 8 bases from V and 3 bases from J; junction bases left unmatched: 7. The CDR3 consists of 13 residues.

This clone appeared once. This chain uses TRBV6-5 with TRBJ1-1, with 11 bases that match TRBD1. Germline CDR1 is MNHEY and CDR2 is SVGAGI. The CDR3 is made up of 14 amino acids. J was trimmed by 0 bases and V by 7 bases; bases with no gene match: 1. In DNA, the CDR3 is TGTGCCAGCAAGGACAGGGGGCTGAACACTGAAGCTTTCTTT. Translation: CASKDRGLNTEAFF.

This chain uses TRBV28 with TRBJ1-1; D is possibly TRBD1 (5 bases). The germline CDR1 and CDR2 sequences are MDHEN and SYDVKM. The CDR3 consists of 14 residues. The V gene lost 10 bases and the J gene lost 2 bases, with 17 bases spanning the gap. CDR3 residues: CATLGGGGNTEAFF. CDR3 DNA: TGTGCCACGCTTGGGGGGGGTGGAAACACTGAAGCTTTCTTT. Full variable domain (remainder filled in from reference TRBV28 and TRBJ1-1): DVKVTQSSRYLVKRTGEKVFLECVQDMDHENMFWYRQDPGLGLRLIYFSYDVKMKEKGDIPEGYSVSREKKERFSLILESASTNQTSMYLCATLGGGGNTEAFFGQGTRLTVV.

This clone appeared a few times. This chain joins TRBV5-1 and TRBJ1-1, with no clear D. With 1 base removed from V and 1 base from J, the gap between germline ends came to 8 bases. Germline V gene data show CDR1 as SGHRS and CDR2 as YFSETQ. CDR3 length equals 14 residues. The CDR3 DNA sequence: TGCGCCAGCAGCTTGTCTTCAGGGAACACTGAAGCTTTCTTT. It translates to CASSLSSGNTEAFF.

The CDR3 reads CASSPGQGAPGELFF. The CDR3 nucleotides read TGTGCCAGCAGCCCCGGACAGGGGGCCCCCGGGGAGCTGTTTTTT. V usage is TRBV7-7 and J usage is TRBJ2-2, with 11 bases aligning to TRBD1. CDR1 and CDR2 (germline): SSHAT, FNYEAQ (reference sequence). Trimming removed 5 bases from V and 6 bases from J; junction bases left unmatched: 5. The CDR3 extends over 15 amino acids.

The rearrangement links TRBV7-2 to TRBJ1-4; 7 bases line up with TRBD1. Germline V gene data show CDR1 as SGHTA and CDR2 as FQGNSA. V lost 2 bases and J lost 10; bases outside the gene matches: 1. This CDR3 has 12 amino acids. The DNA of the CDR3 is TGTGCCAGCAGCTTACCAGGGGGAAAACTGTTTTTT. Amino acids: CASSLPGGKLFF.

The V gene is TRBV30, the J gene TRBJ2-7; tentative D call: TRBD1 (5 bases). V lost 7 bases and J 7 bases, leaving 23 bases between the germline ends. Germline CDR1 is GTSNPN and CDR2 is SVGIG (reference sequence). This CDR3 comprises 14 residues. CDR3 coding DNA: TGTGCCTTCGAACCGCCGTCAGGGCCTCGAGAGCAGTACTTC. The encoded protein is CAFEPPSGPREQYF.